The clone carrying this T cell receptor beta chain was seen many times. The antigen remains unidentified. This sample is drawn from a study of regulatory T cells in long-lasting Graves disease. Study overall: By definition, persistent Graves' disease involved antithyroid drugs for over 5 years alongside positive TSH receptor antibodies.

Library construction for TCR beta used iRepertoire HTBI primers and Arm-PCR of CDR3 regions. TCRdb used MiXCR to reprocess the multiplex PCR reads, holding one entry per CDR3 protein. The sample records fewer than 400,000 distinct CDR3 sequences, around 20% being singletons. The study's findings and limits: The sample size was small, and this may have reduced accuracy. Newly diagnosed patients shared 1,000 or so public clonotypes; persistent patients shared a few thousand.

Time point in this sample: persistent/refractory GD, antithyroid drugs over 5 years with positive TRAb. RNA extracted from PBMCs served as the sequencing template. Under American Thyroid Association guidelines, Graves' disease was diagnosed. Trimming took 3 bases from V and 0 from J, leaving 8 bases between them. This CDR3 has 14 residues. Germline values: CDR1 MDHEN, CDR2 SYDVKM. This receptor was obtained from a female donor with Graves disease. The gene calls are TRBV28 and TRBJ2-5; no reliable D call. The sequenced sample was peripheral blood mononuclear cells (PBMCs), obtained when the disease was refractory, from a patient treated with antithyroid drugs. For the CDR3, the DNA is TGTGCCAGCAGTTTCCCCGACTACCAAGAGACCCAGTACTTC. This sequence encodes CASSFPDYQETQYF.